A selection of T cell receptor beta chains follows, all from one sample in a study of cytomegalovirus exposure and HLA in healthy donors. This table comes from immunoSEQ multiplex PCR, and its TCRdb copy is limited to in-frame clones, with some not included. The sample consists of about 96,000 clones, around 79% of them appearing once. What was sequenced was PBMCs. The receptors come from an older woman in good health and CMV-seropositive. Both conserved end residues are part of each CDR3. D genes are given only for firm matches. Size values are once, few and many counts, or a class for expanded clones, and some rows have none.

clone size: NA
J gene: TRBJ2-1
V gene: TRBV6-7
D gene: NA
CDR3 protein: CASSYSNRTDNEQFF
CDR3 DNA: TGTGCCAGCAGTTACTCGAACCGGACAGACAATGAGCAGTTCTTC

clone size: NA
J gene: TRBJ1-6
V gene: TRBV5-6
D gene: TRBD1
CDR3 protein: CASSLGTGNSPLHF
CDR3 DNA: TGTGCCAGCAGCTTGGGGACAGGAAATTCACCCCTCCACTTT

clone size: NA
J gene: TRBJ1-5
V gene: TRBV2
D gene: TRBD1
CDR3 protein: CASIGQVPAGQPQHF
CDR3 DNA: TGTGCCAGCATCGGACAGGTCCCAGCGGGTCAGCCCCAGCATTTT

clone size: NA
J gene: TRBJ1-1
V gene: TRBV29-1
D gene: NA
CDR3 protein: CSVEGRGNTEAFF
CDR3 DNA: TGCAGCGTTGAAGGCAGGGGCAACACTGAAGCTTTCTTT

clone size: NA
J gene: TRBJ2-7
V gene: TRBV10-2
D gene: NA
CDR3 protein: CASSSGRDRNEQYF
CDR3 DNA: TGCGCCAGCAGTAGCGGACGGGATAGGAACGAGCAGTACTTC

clone size: NA
J gene: TRBJ1-4
V gene: TRBV7-9
D gene: NA
CDR3 protein: CASSLNSGLGEKLFF
CDR3 DNA: TGTGCCAGCAGCTTGAATTCAGGGCTGGGTGAAAAACTGTTTTTT

clone size: few
J gene: TRBJ2-2
V gene: TRBV9
D gene: TRBD1
CDR3 protein: CASSTGQGGGELFF
CDR3 DNA: TGTGCCAGCAGCACGGGACAGGGTGGCGGGGAGCTGTTTTTT

clone size: NA
J gene: TRBJ2-3
V gene: TRBV6-6
D gene: TRBD1
CDR3 protein: CASGTGTGSTDTQYF
CDR3 DNA: TGTGCCAGCGGTACCGGGACAGGGAGCACAGATACGCAGTATTTT

clone size: NA
J gene: TRBJ2-7
V gene: TRBV4-3
D gene: TRBD2
CDR3 protein: CASSQDPGGIDEQYF
CDR3 DNA: TGCGCCAGCAGCCAAGATCCGGGGGGGATCGACGAGCAGTACTTC

clone size: few
J gene: TRBJ2-7
V gene: TRBV29-1
D gene: NA
CDR3 protein: CSVCLGTIREVREQYF
CDR3 DNA: TGCAGCGTGTGCCTAGGAACCATCAGGGAGGTTCGCGAGCAGTACTTC

clone size: NA
J gene: TRBJ1-1
V gene: TRBV10-1
D gene: TRBD1
CDR3 protein: CASSETTGGTEAFF
CDR3 DNA: TGCGCCAGCAGTGAGACTACAGGGGGCACTGAAGCTTTCTTT

clone size: NA
J gene: TRBJ2-7
V gene: TRBV11-2
D gene: NA
CDR3 protein: CASSLYSSYEQYF
CDR3 DNA: TGTGCCAGCAGCTTATACAGCAGCTACGAGCAGTACTTC

clone size: NA
J gene: TRBJ2-1
V gene: TRBV5-1
D gene: TRBD1
CDR3 protein: CASSFGQEYNEQFF
CDR3 DNA: TGCGCCAGCAGCTTCGGACAGGAGTACAATGAGCAGTTCTTC

clone size: NA
J gene: TRBJ2-3
V gene: TRBV28
D gene: NA
CDR3 protein: CASRDTPPIGTDTQYF
CDR3 DNA: TGTGCCAGCCGGGACACCCCACCGATCGGCACAGATACGCAGTATTTT

clone size: NA
J gene: TRBJ2-2
V gene: TRBV6-5
D gene: TRBD1
CDR3 protein: CASSKTGDTGELFF
CDR3 DNA: TGTGCCAGCAGTAAGACAGGGGACACCGGGGAGCTGTTTTTT

clone size: NA
J gene: TRBJ2-1
V gene: TRBV12-5
D gene: NA
CDR3 protein: CASGLVSRGSTYNEQFF
CDR3 DNA: TGTGCTAGTGGTTTGGTATCAAGGGGGAGCACCTACAATGAGCAGTTCTTC

clone size: NA
J gene: TRBJ1-2
V gene: TRBV28
D gene: NA
CDR3 protein: CASSFLEVNYGYTF
CDR3 DNA: TGTGCCAGCAGTTTCCTTGAGGTCAACTATGGCTACACCTTC

clone size: few
J gene: TRBJ1-2
V gene: TRBV27
D gene: TRBD1
CDR3 protein: CASSLKTGENGYTF
CDR3 DNA: TGTGCCAGCAGTTTAAAGACAGGGGAGAACGGCTACACCTTC

clone size: NA
J gene: TRBJ2-1
V gene: TRBV7-3
D gene: NA
CDR3 protein: CASSVSSSYNEQFF
CDR3 DNA: TGTGCCAGCAGCGTAAGTAGCTCCTACAATGAGCAGTTCTTC

clone size: NA
J gene: TRBJ2-5
V gene: TRBV5-6
D gene: NA
CDR3 protein: CASSPTGGETQYF
CDR3 DNA: TGTGCCAGCAGCCCCACCGGGGGAGAGACCCAGTACTTC

clone size: NA
J gene: TRBJ2-7
V gene: TRBV9
D gene: NA
CDR3 protein: CASSVVGNSYEQYF
CDR3 DNA: TGTGCCAGCAGCGTAGTCGGGAACTCCTACGAGCAGTACTTC

clone size: NA
J gene: TRBJ2-5
V gene: TRBV14
D gene: TRBD2
CDR3 protein: CASSQERGLARTETQYF
CDR3 DNA: TGTGCCAGCAGCCAAGAGAGGGGACTAGCGAGAACAGAGACCCAGTACTTC

clone size: NA
J gene: TRBJ2-2
V gene: TRBV5-1
D gene: NA
CDR3 protein: CASSPIPTEITGELFF
CDR3 DNA: TGCGCCAGCAGCCCCATTCCTACTGAGATCACCGGGGAGCTGTTTTTT

clone size: NA
J gene: TRBJ2-1
V gene: TRBV11-2
D gene: TRBD2
CDR3 protein: CASSPSGATSYNEQFF
CDR3 DNA: TGTGCCAGCAGCCCAAGCGGGGCTACCTCCTACAATGAGCAGTTCTTC

clone size: once
J gene: TRBJ2-1
V gene: TRBV5-4
D gene: NA
CDR3 protein: CASSQSQVNEQFF
CDR3 DNA: TGTGCCAGCAGCCAATCTCAGGTCAATGAGCAGTTCTTC

clone size: NA
J gene: TRBJ1-1
V gene: TRBV28
D gene: NA
CDR3 protein: CASSLFWGGTEAFF
CDR3 DNA: TGTGCCAGCAGTTTATTTTGGGGGGGCACTGAAGCTTTCTTT

clone size: NA
J gene: TRBJ1-5
V gene: TRBV6-1
D gene: TRBD1
CDR3 protein: CASSWDRDSNQPQHF
CDR3 DNA: TGTGCCAGCAGTTGGGACAGGGACAGCAATCAGCCCCAGCATTTT

clone size: NA
J gene: TRBJ2-2
V gene: TRBV11-1
D gene: NA
CDR3 protein: CASSELWIGDVDTGELFF
CDR3 DNA: TGTGCCAGCAGTGAGCTGTGGATAGGAGACGTCGACACCGGGGAGCTGTTTTTT

clone size: NA
J gene: TRBJ1-6
V gene: TRBV2
D gene: TRBD1
CDR3 protein: CASRAGQGPEALHF
CDR3 DNA: TGTGCCAGCAGGGCGGGACAGGGGCCTGAGGCCCTCCACTTT

clone size: NA
J gene: TRBJ2-1
V gene: TRBV9
D gene: NA
CDR3 protein: CASNGESAEQFF
CDR3 DNA: TGTGCCAGCAATGGGGAGAGCGCTGAGCAGTTCTTC

clone size: NA
J gene: TRBJ2-7
V gene: TRBV9
D gene: TRBD2
CDR3 protein: CASSVGTSGVYEQYF
CDR3 DNA: TGTGCCAGCAGCGTAGGAACTAGCGGGGTTTACGAGCAGTACTTC

clone size: NA
J gene: TRBJ2-2
V gene: TRBV11-2
D gene: NA
CDR3 protein: CASSLGDSARRTGELFF
CDR3 DNA: TGTGCCAGCAGCTTAGGAGATTCGGCCCGGAGGACCGGGGAGCTGTTTTTT

clone size: NA
J gene: TRBJ2-1
V gene: TRBV19
D gene: TRBD2
CDR3 protein: CASSRTSGINNEQFF
CDR3 DNA: TGTGCCAGTAGCCGTACTAGCGGGATAAACAATGAGCAGTTCTTC

clone size: NA
J gene: TRBJ2-3
V gene: TRBV5-1
D gene: TRBD2
CDR3 protein: CASSYGLAGRTDTQYF
CDR3 DNA: TGCGCCAGCAGTTACGGACTAGCGGGGCGCACAGATACGCAGTATTTT

clone size: NA
J gene: TRBJ2-5
V gene: TRBV12-2
D gene: NA
CDR3 protein: CASRLGGQVGRIAETQYF
CDR3 DNA: TGTGCAAGTCGCTTAGGGGGACAGGTGGGTCGAATAGCGGAGACCCAGTACTTC

clone size: NA
J gene: TRBJ2-7
V gene: TRBV5-1
D gene: TRBD2
CDR3 protein: CASSLTGLEYEQYF
CDR3 DNA: TGCGCCAGCAGCTTGACCGGACTAGAATACGAGCAGTACTTC

clone size: few
J gene: TRBJ1-2
V gene: TRBV7-9
D gene: TRBD1
CDR3 protein: CASSPAGDRVTLKDYGYTF
CDR3 DNA: TGTGCCAGCAGCCCCGCCGGGGACAGGGTCACCCTGAAGGACTATGGCTACACCTTC

clone size: once
J gene: TRBJ1-4
V gene: TRBV2
D gene: NA
CDR3 protein: CASRAAGEKLFF
CDR3 DNA: TGTGCCAGCAGAGCCGCCGGTGAAAAACTGTTTTTT

clone size: NA
J gene: TRBJ2-5
V gene: TRBV11-2
D gene: TRBD1
CDR3 protein: CASSSRQGETQYF
CDR3 DNA: TGTGCCAGCAGCTCGCGACAGGGGGAGACCCAGTACTTC

clone size: NA
J gene: TRBJ2-2
V gene: TRBV29-1
D gene: TRBD2
CDR3 protein: CSVAPTSATGELFF
CDR3 DNA: TGCAGCGTTGCGCCCACTAGCGCGACCGGGGAGCTGTTTTTT

clone size: NA
J gene: TRBJ2-7
V gene: TRBV5-4
D gene: NA
CDR3 protein: CASSPRGFVDEQYF
CDR3 DNA: TGTGCCAGCAGCCCCCGGGGGTTTGTCGACGAGCAGTACTTC

clone size: NA
J gene: TRBJ2-1
V gene: TRBV27
D gene: TRBD2
CDR3 protein: CASSAGRLAGGPNEQFF
CDR3 DNA: TGTGCCAGCAGTGCAGGGAGACTAGCGGGAGGGCCAAATGAGCAGTTCTTC

clone size: NA
J gene: TRBJ2-2
V gene: TRBV7-2
D gene: TRBD1
CDR3 protein: CASSLLQGATGELFF
CDR3 DNA: TGTGCCAGCAGCTTATTACAGGGGGCCACCGGGGAGCTGTTTTTT

clone size: NA
J gene: TRBJ2-1
V gene: TRBV27
D gene: TRBD1
CDR3 protein: CASGLLGTGGNEQFF
CDR3 DNA: TGTGCCAGCGGATTACTAGGGACAGGGGGGAATGAGCAGTTCTTC

clone size: NA
J gene: TRBJ1-1
V gene: TRBV28
D gene: NA
CDR3 protein: CASIEFKSTEAFF
CDR3 DNA: TGTGCCAGCATCGAGTTTAAATCGACTGAAGCTTTCTTT